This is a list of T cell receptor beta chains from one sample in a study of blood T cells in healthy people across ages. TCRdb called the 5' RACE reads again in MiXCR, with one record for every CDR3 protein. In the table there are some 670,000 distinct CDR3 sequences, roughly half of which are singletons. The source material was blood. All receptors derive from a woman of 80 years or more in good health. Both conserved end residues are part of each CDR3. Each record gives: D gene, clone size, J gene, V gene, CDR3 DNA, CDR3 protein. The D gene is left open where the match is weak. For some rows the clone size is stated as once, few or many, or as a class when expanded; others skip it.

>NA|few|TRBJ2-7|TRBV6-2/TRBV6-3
TGTGCCAGCAGTCCCTGGACTTCCCACCTAATCTACGAGCAGTACTTC
CASSPWTSHLIYEQYF
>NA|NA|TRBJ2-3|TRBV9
TGTGCCAGCAGCGGAGGGGGACGGAGCACAGATACGCAGTATTTT
CASSGGGRSTDTQYF
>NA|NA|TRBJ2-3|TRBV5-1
TGCGCCAGCAGCAGGGGGAGTCTAGCGGCCACAGATACGCAGTATTTT
CASSRGSLAATDTQYF
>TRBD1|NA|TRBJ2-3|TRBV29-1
TGCAGCGGGCAAAGTAACAGGGGCTCGGATACGCAGTATTTT
CSGQSNRGSDTQYF
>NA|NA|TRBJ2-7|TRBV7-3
TGTGCCAGCAGCGCACAGGAAGTAGCCTACAATGAGCAGTACTTC
CASSAQEVAYNEQYF
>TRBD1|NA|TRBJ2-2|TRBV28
TGTGCCAGTCTGACAGGGGTCACCGGGGAGCTGTTTTTT
CASLTGVTGELFF
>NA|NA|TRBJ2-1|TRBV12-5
TGTGCTAGTGCCGGTGCGAGGCAGTTCTTC
CASAGARQFF
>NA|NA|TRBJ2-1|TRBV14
TGTGCCAGCAGCCAAGGACTAGGGACTGAGCAGTTCTTC
CASSQGLGTEQFF
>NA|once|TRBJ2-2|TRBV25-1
TGTGCCAGCAGTGATTCCCTGGGGCAGAGCACGAACACCGGGGAGCTGTTTTTT
CASSDSLGQSTNTGELFF
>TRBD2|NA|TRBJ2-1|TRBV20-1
TGCAGTGGTAGTCTAGCGGGAACCTCCGATGAGCAGTTCTTC
CSGSLAGTSDEQFF
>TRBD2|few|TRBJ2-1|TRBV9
TGTGCCAGCAGCGTAGGGAATAGCGGGAGGCACAATGAGCAGTTCTTC
CASSVGNSGRHNEQFF
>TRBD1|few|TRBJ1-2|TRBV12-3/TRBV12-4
TGTGCCAGCAGCACGACAGGGATAGACTATGGCTACACCTTC
CASSTTGIDYGYTF
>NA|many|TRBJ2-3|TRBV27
TGTGCCAGTACTCCAGGGTACGCAGATACGCAGTATTTT
CASTPGYADTQYF
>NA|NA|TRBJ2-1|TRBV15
TGTGCCACCAGCAGCGGTACACAGGACGGCGATGAGCAGTTCTTC
CATSSGTQDGDEQFF
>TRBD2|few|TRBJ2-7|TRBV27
TGTGCCAGCAGTTCAACCCTAGCGGGAGGGTCCTACGAGCAGTACTTC
CASSSTLAGGSYEQYF
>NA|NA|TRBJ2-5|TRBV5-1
TGCGCCAGCAGCACCGGGGCATTCGATTGGCAAGAGACCCAGTACTTC
CASSTGAFDWQETQYF
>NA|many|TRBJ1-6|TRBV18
TGTGCCAGCTCACCGGTGAGCTCCTATAATTCACCCCTCCACTTT
CASSPVSSYNSPLHF
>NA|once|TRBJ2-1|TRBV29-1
TGCAGCGTTGTCGGCAATGAGCAGTTCTTC
CSVVGNEQFF
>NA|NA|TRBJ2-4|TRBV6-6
TGTGCCAGCACCCGGACGGGTCTCAAAAACATTCAGTACTTC
CASTRTGLKNIQYF
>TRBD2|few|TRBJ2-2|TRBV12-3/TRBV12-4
TGTGCCAGCAGTCCAAGGACTAGCGGGAGGGCCAACACCGGGGAGCTGTTTTTT
CASSPRTSGRANTGELFF
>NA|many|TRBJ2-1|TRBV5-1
TGCGCCAGCAGCTTGGTAGGGACCGCCCTCTCCTACAATGAGCAGTTCTTC
CASSLVGTALSYNEQFF
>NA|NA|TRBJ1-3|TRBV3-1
TGTGCCAGCAGCCAAGCGTACAGCTCTGGAAACACCATATATTTT
CASSQAYSSGNTIYF
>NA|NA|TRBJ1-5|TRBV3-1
TGTGCCAGCAGCCAAGAGCTCAGGCAGCCCCAGCATTTT
CASSQELRQPQHF
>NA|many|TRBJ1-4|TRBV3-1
TGTGCCAGCAGACCTCCGGGGGGGGTGAATGAAAAACTGTTTTTT
CASRPPGGVNEKLFF
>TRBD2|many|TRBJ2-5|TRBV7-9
TGTGCCAGCAGCTTAACAGCGGGAGTTCACGAGACCCAGTACTTC
CASSLTAGVHETQYF
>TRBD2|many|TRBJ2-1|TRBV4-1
TGCGCCAGCAGCCAAGGTGCTAGCGGAAACAATGAGCAGTTCTTC
CASSQGASGNNEQFF
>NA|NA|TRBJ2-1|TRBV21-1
TGTGCCAGCAGCAAAGTGGGCGGTTCCTCCTACAATGAGCAGTTCTTC
CASSKVGGSSYNEQFF